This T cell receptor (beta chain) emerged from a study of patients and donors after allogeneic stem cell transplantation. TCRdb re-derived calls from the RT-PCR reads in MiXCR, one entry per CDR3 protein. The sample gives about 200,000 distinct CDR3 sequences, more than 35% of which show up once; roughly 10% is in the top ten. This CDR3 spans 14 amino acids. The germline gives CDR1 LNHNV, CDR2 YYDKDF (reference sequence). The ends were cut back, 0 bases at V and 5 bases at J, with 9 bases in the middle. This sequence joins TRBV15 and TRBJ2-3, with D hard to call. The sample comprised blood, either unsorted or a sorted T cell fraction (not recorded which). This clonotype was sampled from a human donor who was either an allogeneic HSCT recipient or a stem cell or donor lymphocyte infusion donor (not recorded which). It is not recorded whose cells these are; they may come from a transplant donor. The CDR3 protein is CATSRDPGVDTQYF. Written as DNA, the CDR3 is TGTGCCACCAGCAGAGATCCTGGGGTAGATACGCAGTATTTT.